These 8 T cell receptor beta chains came from one sample sequenced in a study of T-cell memory formation after mild COVID-19. TCRdb re-called the 5' RACE reads with MiXCR, one entry per CDR3 protein. This sample has 300,000 to 400,000 distinct CDR3 sequences; over 10% occur once, and the top ten carry about a fifth. The source material was PBMCs or a T cell subset sorted from them (not recorded which). These receptors came from a man in his late teens or twenties who had mild COVID-19 (a few samples of this study predate the infection). Cell type and time point are not known.

V and J are TRBV7-9 and TRBJ1-1; 7 nucleotides align to TRBD1. CDR1 is SEHNR and CDR2 is FQNEAQ in the germline V gene (reference sequence). The ends lost 6 bases at V and 0 bases at J; junction bases unmatched: 7. The CDR3 totals 15 residues. CDR3 DNA sequence: TGTGCCAGCAGTTCTCAGGGGGAAATGAACACTGAAGCTTTCTTT. It translates to CASSSQGEMNTEAFF.

This clonotype was recorded many times. V gene TRBV12-3 or TRBV12-4 combines with J gene TRBJ1-4, with a tentative D call TRBD1 (5 bases). The V end was cut by 0 bases, the J end by 7 bases, with 9 bases between. The CDR3 spans 14 residues. CDR3 bases: TGTGCCAGCAGTTTAGCAGGGGCCGGTGAAAAACTGTTTTTT. It specifies CASSLAGAGEKLFF.

The V gene is TRBV4-2, the J gene TRBJ2-7; a possible D gene is TRBD2 (5 bases). CDR3 length: 15 residues. In germline, CDR1 is LGHNA, CDR2 YNFKEQ. With 5 bases removed from V and 7 bases from J, the gap between germline ends came to 21 bases. This CDR3 reads CASSGLGSNTGEQYF. CDR3 nucleotides: TGTGCCAGCAGCGGTTTGGGTAGCAATACGGGGGAGCAGTACTTC.

The rearrangement joins TRBV24-1 to TRBJ2-2; D not certain. Trimming cost V 5 bases and J 6 bases, with 6 bases left between them. Germline values: CDR1 KGHDR, CDR2 SFDVKD. This CDR3 contains 12 residues. The CDR3 protein is CATSGASGELFF. CDR3 sequence (DNA): TGTGCCACCAGTGGAGCGTCCGGGGAGCTGTTTTTT.

This clonotype has a handful of counts. The chain has TRBV12-3 or TRBV12-4 and TRBJ2-7; 7 bases align to TRBD1. The CDR3 runs 13 residues. Germline trimming cut 4 bases from V and 9 bases from J; bases unmatched to any gene: 9. The CDR3 is CASSSRTGPGQYF. DNA of the CDR3: TGTGCCAGCAGTTCCCGGACAGGCCCGGGGCAGTACTTC.

This clonotype was detected a few times. The chain couples TRBV4-1 to TRBJ2-5; D remains unclear. Trimming cost V 0 bases and J 1 base, with 6 bases left between them. Per germline, CDR1 MGHRA and CDR2 YSYEKL. The CDR3 extends over 14 amino acids. The CDR3 is CASSQDRPQETQYF. CDR3 DNA: TGCGCCAGCAGCCAAGACAGACCCCAAGAGACCCAGTACTTC.

This clonotype was seen a few times. V and J are TRBV7-2 and TRBJ2-1; 8 bases are a match to TRBD1. This CDR3 is built from 15 residues. Germline V CDR1 and CDR2: SGHTA, FQGNSA. Trimming removed 6 bases from V and 4 bases from J; junction bases left unmatched: 8. CDR3: CASSLDRDGYNEQFF. The CDR3 DNA reads TGTGCCAGCAGTTTGGACAGGGATGGTTACAATGAGCAGTTCTTC.

The V call is TRBV14, the J call TRBJ1-2, with 8 bases that match TRBD1. The CDR3 loop spans 15 amino acids. Germline V lookup: CDR1 SGHDN, CDR2 FVKESK. J gave up 4 bases and V 1 base, and 5 bases lay outside the gene matches. The CDR3 here is CASSQAGQGAYGYTF. DNA of the CDR3: TGTGCCAGCAGCCAAGCAGGCCAGGGGGCCTATGGCTACACCTTC.